Following are 7 T cell receptor beta chains from one sample sequenced in a study of T cells in Graves' hyperthyroidism and ophthalmopathy. Amplified TCR beta CDR3 regions came from RNA transcripts. When the TCR CDR3 underwent first-round RT-PCR, the HTBI primer set was used. TCRdb re-called the multiplex PCR reads with MiXCR, one entry per CDR3 protein. This sample has about 840,000 distinct CDR3 sequences, with around 39% found just once. The sequenced sample was blood. Source of these receptors: a man aged 18 to 35 with Graves' hyperthyroidism.

With respect to this clonotype: A read error is possible here, since a much larger clone lies one base away. V usage is TRBV29-1 and J usage is TRBJ2-7, with unresolved D. CDR3 length: 12 residues. Per germline, CDR1 SQVTM and CDR2 ANQGSEA. The germline V and J ends were trimmed by 5 bases and 4 bases, with 12 bases remaining between them. The chain's CDR3 is CSVSAGEYEQYF. The CDR3 DNA follows: TGCAGCGTTTCGGCAGGAGAATACGAGCAGTACTTC.

Notes on this clonotype: This may arise from a read error, as a much more abundant clone is one base away. The genes are TRBV7-9 and TRBJ1-3; D is unclear. This CDR3 has 15 amino acids. Germline V gene sequence: CDR1 SEHNR, CDR2 FQNEAQ (reference sequence). V lost 5 bases, J lost 2 bases, and 13 bases lay in between. The CDR3 spells CASSHDGNPGNTIYF. The CDR3 DNA is TGTGCCAGCAGCCACGACGGCAACCCTGGAAACACCATATATTTT.

Ten or more counts support this clonotype. This chain's CDR3 is CAISEGSYGYTF. As DNA, the CDR3 is TGTGCCATCAGTGAAGGGAGCTATGGCTACACCTTC. V is TRBV10-3 and J is TRBJ1-2; the D is unclear. CDR3 length equals 12 residues. V was pared by 3 bases and J by 4 bases, with 6 bases between. In germline, CDR1 is ENHRY, CDR2 SYGVKD.

In this sample, this clonotype turned up a few times. DNA for the CDR3: TGCGCCAGCAGCCAGGACGGTGGAATTGGCAATCAGCCCCAGCATTTT. Translated: CASSQDGGIGNQPQHF. The chain is built from TRBV4-1 and TRBJ1-5; D not resolved. The germline V gene has CDR1 MGHRA and CDR2 YSYEKL. The CDR3 runs 16 residues. V shed 3 bases and J shed 2 bases, with 14 bases lying between them.

This clonotype was seen ten or more times. The chain carries TRBV7-2 and TRBJ1-2; D gene ambiguous. Between the trimmed V and J ends, which lost 1 base and 8 bases, there was a span of 14 bases. Germline CDR1 SGHTA, CDR2 FQGNSA. CDR3 length equals 14 residues. The CDR3 nucleotides are TGTGCCAGCAGCTTAGGAGGGTCGGACCGGGGCTACACCTTC. This encodes CASSLGGSDRGYTF. Drawing the rest from reference TRBV7-2 and TRBJ1-2, the complete variable domain is GAGVSQSPSNKVTEKGKDVELRCDPISGHTALYWYRQSLGQGLEFLIYFQGNSAPDKSGLPSDRFSAERTGGSVSTLTIQRTQQEDSAVYLCASSLGGSDRGYTFGSGTRLTVV.

The chain links TRBV7-9 to TRBJ2-2, with 7 bases matching TRBD2. Per germline, CDR1 SEHNR and CDR2 FQNEAQ (reference sequence). The CDR3 length is 18 residues. J gave up 2 bases and V 2 bases, and 11 bases lay outside the gene matches. The CDR3 reads CASSLRRGGTENTGELFF. The CDR3 DNA sequence: TGTGCCAGCAGCTTAAGGCGGGGAGGGACGGAAAACACCGGGGAGCTGTTTTTT.

The genes are TRBV11-2 and TRBJ2-5, with D tentatively TRBD1 (6 bases). Between the trimmed V and J ends, which lost 6 bases and 4 bases, there was a span of 18 bases. CDR1 is SGHAT and CDR2 is FQNNGV in the germline V gene. CDR3 length equals 15 residues. Here the CDR3 reads CASSPSGVGGETQYF. CDR3 in DNA: TGTGCCAGCAGTCCATCAGGGGTTGGGGGAGAGACCCAGTACTTC.